These 2 T cell receptor beta chains share one sample of origin, sequenced in a study of T cell responses to AZD1222 COVID-19 vaccine (dated by TCRdb to the early 2020s). Read against the paper, the sample's time point label means: baseline before first vaccination. The method was the immunoSEQ multiplex PCR assay. TCRdb holds this immuneACCESS table with in-frame rearrangements only. Some clones are missing; in checked studies, unresolved V genes explain under half, and the rest has no known cause. The sample table lists about 120,000 clones, around 87% of them with a count of one. More than 9% of the sample is in the top ten clones. The sample in question was peripheral blood, obtained on day 0 of AZD1222 vaccination. All receptors derive from an adult in good health.

In this sample, this clone turned up once. This chain joins TRBV9 and TRBJ2-2, with unresolved D. Trimming pared 4 bases from V and 5 bases from J, leaving 12 bases between. Per germline, CDR1 SGDLS and CDR2 YYNGEE. The CDR3 totals 14 residues. Written as DNA, the CDR3 is TGTGCCAGCAGCCCAACTTCAAGGACCGGGGAGCTGTTTTTT. Amino acid sequence: CASSPTSRTGELFF. Full variable domain (outside the CDR3, taken from reference TRBV9 and TRBJ2-2): DSGVTQTPKHLITATGQRVTLRCSPRSGDLSVYWYQQSLDQGLQFLIQYYNGEERAKGNILERFSAQQFPDLHSELNLSSLELGDSALYFCASSPTSRTGELFFGEGSRLTVL.

The count of this clone is one. The V call is TRBV6-1, the J call TRBJ1-2; TRBD1 might be the D (6 bases). V was cut by 0 bases and J by 0 bases, with 11 bases left in between. The CDR3 sequence is 16 residues long. Germline values: CDR1 MNHNS, CDR2 SASEGT. The CDR3 sequence: CASSEARRGPNYGYTF. CDR3 DNA: TGTGCCAGCAGTGAAGCTAGGCGGGGGCCTAACTATGGCTACACCTTC.